Sequencing of this T cell receptor beta chain was carried out in a study of blood T cell repertoires in COVID-19. Across the study: PBMCs, B-cell-depleted T cells, or T cells provided the cDNA or gDNA that made up the material.

This CDR3 has 14 residues. V trimming: 4 bases; J trimming: 2 bases; junction bases outside the gene matches: 4. Per the germline V gene, CDR1 is LGHNT and CDR2 is FRNRAP. Data came from immunoSEQ multiplex PCR; TCRdb stores just in-frame clones and leaves some out. Of approximately 180,000 clones in the sample, around 83% were seen once. The sequence was obtained from a man aged 45-65 years who had recovered from COVID-19. Input material: PBMCs or T cells enriched from blood (not recorded which). The chain recombines TRBV12-5 with TRBJ1-2; TRBD1 matches at 7 bases. Here the CDR3 reads CASGSGQSNYGYTF. DNA of the CDR3: TGTGCTAGTGGTTCGGGACAGAGCAACTATGGCTACACCTTC.